Included here is one T cell receptor beta chain sequence, with context. Data came from immunoSEQ multiplex PCR; TCRdb stores just in-frame clones and leaves some out. The sample holds under 80,000 clones; approximately 91% are singletons and the top ten take more than 1.4%. This specimen belongs to a study of T cell changes during pregnancy in multiple sclerosis. The length of the CDR3 is 14 residues. Germline V lookup: CDR1 SGHTA, CDR2 FQGNSA. V lost 5 bases and J 7 bases, leaving 15 bases between the germline ends. The chain uses TRBV7-2 and TRBJ1-5; a possible D gene is TRBD1 (5 bases). This receptor was taken from a female donor with multiple sclerosis, enrolled in a pregnancy study. The sequencing used peripheral blood, collected in the second trimester of pregnancy. The CDR3 bases are TGTGCCAGCAGCCCACGGGGGGGGAGCCAGCCCCAGCATTTT. Its translation is CASSPRGGSQPQHF.